This paragraph reports one T cell receptor (beta chain). The entry originates in a study of T cell changes during pregnancy in multiple sclerosis. Libraries were prepared by immunoSEQ multiplex PCR; TCRdb keeps only in-frame clonotypes and omits some of them. Of 77,000 or so clones in the sample, around 93% were seen once. V lost 4 bases to trimming and J lost 4 bases; unmatched junction nucleotides: 5. The CDR3 is 14 amino acids. Germline V CDR1 and CDR2: SGHRS, YFSETQ. This specimen consisted of peripheral blood, obtained in the second trimester of pregnancy. The chain couples TRBV5-1 to TRBJ2-7, with TRBD1 identical over 10 bases. The clonotype was recovered from a female donor in good health, enrolled as a control in a pregnancy study. The CDR3 DNA is TGCGCCAGCAGCCCGCGACAGGGGGCTTACGAGCAGTACTTC. Protein sequence: CASSPRQGAYEQYF. Full variable domain (remainder filled in from reference TRBV5-1 and TRBJ2-7): KAGVTQTPRYLIKTRGQQVTLSCSPISGHRSVSWYQQTPGQGLQFLFEYFSETQRNKGNFPGRFSGRQFSNSRSEMNVSTLELGDSALYLCASSPRQGAYEQYFGPGTRLTVT.